A selection of T cell receptor beta chains follows, all from one sample in a study of CD8 T cells in Susac syndrome. TCRdb reanalysed the immunoSEQ multiplex PCR reads using MiXCR and keeps one entry per CDR3 protein. Among about 300,000 distinct CDR3 sequences, approximately 81% were seen once, and the ten largest hold over 0.1%. The sample was CD8+ T cells from PBMCs. Every receptor here comes from a human donor with multiple sclerosis. Each CDR3 is given with its conserved first and last residue. The order of the fields is D gene, V gene, J gene, clone size, CDR3 DNA, CDR3 protein. D genes are given only for firm matches. A clone size is listed for some rows: how often the clone was seen (once, few, many), or a class if it is expanded.

D: NA; V: TRBV24-1; J: TRBJ2-1; size: NA; DNA: TGTGCCACCAGTGATTGGCGGGAAGGATACAATGAGCAGTTCTTC; CDR3: CATSDWREGYNEQFF
D: NA; V: TRBV6-2/TRBV6-3; J: TRBJ2-7; size: NA; DNA: TGTGCCAGCAGTTACAACGGGGCCTCCTACGAGCAGTACTTC; CDR3: CASSYNGASYEQYF
D: NA; V: TRBV5-4; J: TRBJ2-2; size: NA; DNA: TGTGCCAGCGGCGAGGACACCGGGGAGCTGTTTTTT; CDR3: CASGEDTGELFF
D: TRBD1; V: TRBV5-1; J: TRBJ2-7; size: NA; DNA: TGCGCCAGCAGCTTAAGAGGGGGCACGGACGAGCAGTACTTC; CDR3: CASSLRGGTDEQYF
D: NA; V: TRBV25-1; J: TRBJ2-1; size: NA; DNA: TGTGCCAGCAGTGCCCACGACAATGAGCAGTTCTTC; CDR3: CASSAHDNEQFF
D: NA; V: TRBV18; J: TRBJ2-2; size: NA; DNA: TGTGCCAGCTCACCACCGGTCACGGCGAACACCGGGGAGCTGTTTTTT; CDR3: CASSPPVTANTGELFF
D: NA; V: TRBV12-3/TRBV12-4; J: TRBJ1-2; size: NA; DNA: TGTGCCAGCAGTTTCCCCGTTAACTATGGCTACACCTTC; CDR3: CASSFPVNYGYTF
D: NA; V: TRBV2; J: TRBJ2-4; size: once; DNA: TGTGCCAGCTACCCGAAGGGAATTTCGGTTCAGTACTTC; CDR3: CASYPKGISVQYF
D: TRBD2; V: TRBV12-3/TRBV12-4; J: TRBJ2-7; size: few; DNA: TGTGCCAGCAGTCTCGGGACTAGCATCTACGAGCAGTACTTC; CDR3: CASSLGTSIYEQYF
D: NA; V: TRBV11-2; J: TRBJ2-6; size: NA; DNA: TGTGCCAGCAGCTTAGAACCGACAGTCACTTCTGGGGCCAACGTCCTGACTTTC; CDR3: CASSLEPTVTSGANVLTF
D: NA; V: TRBV3-1; J: TRBJ2-7; size: NA; DNA: TGTGCCAGCAGCCAAGAGCCGGGACAACTCTACGAGCAGTACTTC; CDR3: CASSQEPGQLYEQYF
D: NA; V: TRBV7-7; J: TRBJ2-1; size: NA; DNA: TGTGCTAGCAGCCCGGGGACTGCTTTTGAGCAGTTCTTC; CDR3: CASSPGTAFEQFF
D: TRBD2; V: TRBV27; J: TRBJ2-1; size: once; DNA: TGTGCCAGCAGTTTTAGCGGGAGGGCCCTGGTCGAGCAGTTCTTC; CDR3: CASSFSGRALVEQFF
D: NA; V: TRBV29-1; J: TRBJ1-2; size: NA; DNA: TGCAGCGCACCGGGCCCTTCAATCCAGGGCTACACCTTC; CDR3: CSAPGPSIQGYTF
D: TRBD1; V: TRBV29-1; J: TRBJ1-2; size: NA; DNA: TGCAGCGTTGGGATGGGACAGCGAAACTATGGCTACACCTTC; CDR3: CSVGMGQRNYGYTF
D: NA; V: TRBV27; J: TRBJ1-2; size: NA; DNA: TGTGCCAGCAGTTTAGGAGCGGGGACGGCCTATGGCTACACCTTC; CDR3: CASSLGAGTAYGYTF
D: TRBD1; V: TRBV5-1; J: TRBJ2-7; size: NA; DNA: TGCGCCAGCAGCTTGGGGGACAGACGCGAGCAGTACTTC; CDR3: CASSLGDRREQYF
D: NA; V: TRBV6-5; J: TRBJ1-5; size: few; DNA: TGTGCCAGCATGTCGGGCGCGGGGAATCAGCCCCAGCATTTT; CDR3: CASMSGAGNQPQHF
D: NA; V: TRBV6-1; J: TRBJ1-2; size: NA; DNA: TGTGCCAGCACTCCATCGGTCCTTTTTGCCCAGGGCTACACCTTC; CDR3: CASTPSVLFAQGYTF
D: NA; V: TRBV2; J: TRBJ2-3; size: NA; DNA: TGTGCCAGCAGTGAAGCTCCAACAGATACGCAGTATTTT; CDR3: CASSEAPTDTQYF
D: NA; V: TRBV28; J: TRBJ1-2; size: NA; DNA: TGTGCCAGCAGTTTACCAGGGGTCTATGGCTACACCTTC; CDR3: CASSLPGVYGYTF
D: NA; V: TRBV9; J: TRBJ1-1; size: NA; DNA: TGTGCCAGCAGCGTAGGACTGGGTCCCACTGAAGCTTTCTTT; CDR3: CASSVGLGPTEAFF
D: NA; V: TRBV28; J: TRBJ1-1; size: NA; DNA: TGTGCCAGCTGGATGAACACTGAAGCTTTCTTT; CDR3: CASWMNTEAFF
D: NA; V: TRBV12-3/TRBV12-4; J: TRBJ1-6; size: once; DNA: TGTGCCAGCAGTTTAGAGCCTTTCGGTTCACCCCTCCACTTT; CDR3: CASSLEPFGSPLHF
D: NA; V: TRBV27; J: TRBJ1-3; size: NA; DNA: TGTGCCAGCAGTTTATCGTTTAGACGAAAGGGGAAGGGGAGGAACACCATATATTTT; CDR3: CASSLSFRRKGKGRNTIYF
D: NA; V: TRBV4-1; J: TRBJ1-1; size: NA; DNA: TGCGCCAGCAGCCAAGATGGAGCGACTGAAGCTTTCTTT; CDR3: CASSQDGATEAFF
D: NA; V: TRBV11-2; J: TRBJ2-2; size: NA; DNA: TGTGCCAGCAGCTTAGAAGCCTTTCTGGCCGGGGAGCTGTTTTTT; CDR3: CASSLEAFLAGELFF
D: TRBD2; V: TRBV28; J: TRBJ2-1; size: NA; DNA: TGTGCCAGCAAGGGGCGGGGGGGAAGAAGGATTGAGCAGTTCTTC; CDR3: CASKGRGGRRIEQFF
D: NA; V: TRBV4-1; J: TRBJ1-1; size: NA; DNA: TGCGCCAGCAGCCAACAGTATAGAGCGAACACTGAAGCTTTCTTT; CDR3: CASSQQYRANTEAFF
D: TRBD2; V: TRBV5-1; J: TRBJ2-1; size: NA; DNA: TGCGCCAGCAGCTTGGAGGGACTAGCGGTCAGGAGCTCCTACAATGAGCAGTTCTTC; CDR3: CASSLEGLAVRSSYNEQFF